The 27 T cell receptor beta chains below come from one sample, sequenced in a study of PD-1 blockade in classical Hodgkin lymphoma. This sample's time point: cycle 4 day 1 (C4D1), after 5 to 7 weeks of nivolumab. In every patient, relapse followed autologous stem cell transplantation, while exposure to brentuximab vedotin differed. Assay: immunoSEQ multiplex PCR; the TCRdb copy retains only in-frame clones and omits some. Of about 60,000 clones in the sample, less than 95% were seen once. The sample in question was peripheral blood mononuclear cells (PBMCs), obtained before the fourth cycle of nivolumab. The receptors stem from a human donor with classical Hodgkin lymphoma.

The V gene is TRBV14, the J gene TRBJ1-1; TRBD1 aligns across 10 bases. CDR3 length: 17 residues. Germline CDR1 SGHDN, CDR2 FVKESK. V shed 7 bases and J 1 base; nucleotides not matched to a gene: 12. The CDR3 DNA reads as TGTGCCAGCACAAACTTACCGGGACAGGGGAAGAACACTGAAGCTTTCTTT. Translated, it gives CASTNLPGQGKNTEAFF.

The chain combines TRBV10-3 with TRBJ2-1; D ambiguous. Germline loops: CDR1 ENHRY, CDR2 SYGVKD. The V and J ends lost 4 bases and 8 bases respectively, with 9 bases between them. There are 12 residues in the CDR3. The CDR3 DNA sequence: TGTGCCATCAGTGTGCCGGGCGATGAGCAGTTCTTC. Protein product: CAISVPGDEQFF.

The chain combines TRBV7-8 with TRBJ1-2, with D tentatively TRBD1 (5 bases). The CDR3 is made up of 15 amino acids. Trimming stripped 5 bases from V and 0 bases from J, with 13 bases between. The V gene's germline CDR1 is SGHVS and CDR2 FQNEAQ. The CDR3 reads CASSLNRGANYGYTF. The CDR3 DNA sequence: TGTGCCAGCAGCCTTAATAGGGGAGCTAACTATGGCTACACCTTC.

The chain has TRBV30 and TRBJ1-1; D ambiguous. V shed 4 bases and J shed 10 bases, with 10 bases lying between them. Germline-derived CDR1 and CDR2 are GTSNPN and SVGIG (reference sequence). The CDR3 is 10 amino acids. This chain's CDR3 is CAWKQARAFF. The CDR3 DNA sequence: TGTGCCTGGAAGCAAGCCAGAGCTTTCTTT.

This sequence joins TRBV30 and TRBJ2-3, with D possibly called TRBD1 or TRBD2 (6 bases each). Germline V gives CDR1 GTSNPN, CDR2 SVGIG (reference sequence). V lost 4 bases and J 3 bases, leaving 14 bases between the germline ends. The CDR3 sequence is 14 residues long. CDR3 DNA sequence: TGTGCCTGGACATCGGGGGCAGGGACAGATACGCAGTATTTT. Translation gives CAWTSGAGTDTQYF.

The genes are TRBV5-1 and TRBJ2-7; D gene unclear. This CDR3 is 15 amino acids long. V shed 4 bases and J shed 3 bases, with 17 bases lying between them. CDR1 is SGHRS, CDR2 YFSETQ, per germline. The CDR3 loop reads CASSQLPGVGYEQYF. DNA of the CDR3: TGCGCCAGCAGCCAGTTACCCGGTGTCGGCTACGAGCAGTACTTC.

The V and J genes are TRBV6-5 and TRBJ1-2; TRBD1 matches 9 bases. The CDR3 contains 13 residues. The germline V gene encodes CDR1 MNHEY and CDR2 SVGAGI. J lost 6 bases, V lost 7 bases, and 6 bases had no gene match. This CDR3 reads CASNARDRDGYTF. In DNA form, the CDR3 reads TGTGCCAGCAACGCCCGGGACAGGGATGGCTACACCTTC.

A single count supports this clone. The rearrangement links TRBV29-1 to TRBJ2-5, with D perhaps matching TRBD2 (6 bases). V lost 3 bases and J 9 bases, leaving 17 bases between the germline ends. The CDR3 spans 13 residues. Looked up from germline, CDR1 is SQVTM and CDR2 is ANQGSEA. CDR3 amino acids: CSVEGDWIEAQYF. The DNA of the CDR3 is TGCAGCGTTGAGGGGGACTGGATCGAGGCCCAGTACTTC.

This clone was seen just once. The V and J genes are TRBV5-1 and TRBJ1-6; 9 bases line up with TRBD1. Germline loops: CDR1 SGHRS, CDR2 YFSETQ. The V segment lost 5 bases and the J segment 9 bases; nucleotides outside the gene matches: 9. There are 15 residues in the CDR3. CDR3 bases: TGCGCCAGCAGAACCTCGACAGGGGGAAGTTCACCCCTCCACTTT. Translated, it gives CASRTSTGGSSPLHF.

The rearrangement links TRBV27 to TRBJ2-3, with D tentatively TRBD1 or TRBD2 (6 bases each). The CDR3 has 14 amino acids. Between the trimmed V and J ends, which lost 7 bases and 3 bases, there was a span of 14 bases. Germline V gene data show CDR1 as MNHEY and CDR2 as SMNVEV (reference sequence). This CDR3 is CASTRGDLTDTQYF. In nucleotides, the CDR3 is TGTGCCAGCACGAGGGGGGATTTAACAGATACGCAGTATTTT.

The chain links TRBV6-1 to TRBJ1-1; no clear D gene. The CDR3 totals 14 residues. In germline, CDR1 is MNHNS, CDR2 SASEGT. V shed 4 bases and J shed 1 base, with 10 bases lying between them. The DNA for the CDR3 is TGTGCCAGCAGTGTCAAGCCCCCGAACACTGAAGCTTTCTTT. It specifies CASSVKPPNTEAFF.

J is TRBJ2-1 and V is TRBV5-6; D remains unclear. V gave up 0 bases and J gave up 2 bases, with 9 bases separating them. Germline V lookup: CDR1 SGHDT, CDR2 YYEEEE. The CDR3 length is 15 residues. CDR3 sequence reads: CASSLERVTYNEQFF. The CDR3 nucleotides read TGTGCCAGCAGCTTGGAACGGGTTACCTACAATGAGCAGTTCTTC.

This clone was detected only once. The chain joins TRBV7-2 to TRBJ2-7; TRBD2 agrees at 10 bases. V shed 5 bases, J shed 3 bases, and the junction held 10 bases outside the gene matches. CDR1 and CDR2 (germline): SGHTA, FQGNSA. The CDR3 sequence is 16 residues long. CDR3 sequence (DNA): TGTGCCAGCAGCCTCGGGGGGCCTAGCGGGGGCTACGAGCAGTACTTC. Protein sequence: CASSLGGPSGGYEQYF.

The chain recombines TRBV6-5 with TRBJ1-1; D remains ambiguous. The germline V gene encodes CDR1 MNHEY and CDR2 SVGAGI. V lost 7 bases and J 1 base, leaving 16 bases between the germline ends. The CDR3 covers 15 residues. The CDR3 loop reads CASIRTFYPNTEAFF. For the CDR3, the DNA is TGTGCCAGCATTAGGACTTTCTACCCGAACACTGAAGCTTTCTTT.

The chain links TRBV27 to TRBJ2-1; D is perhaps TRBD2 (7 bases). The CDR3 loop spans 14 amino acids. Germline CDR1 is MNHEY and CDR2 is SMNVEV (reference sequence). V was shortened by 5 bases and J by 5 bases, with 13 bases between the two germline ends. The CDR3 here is CASSTGGPHNEQFF. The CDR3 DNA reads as TGTGCCAGCAGTACCGGGGGGCCCCACAATGAGCAGTTCTTC.

The CDR3: CASSEEPQYTEAFF. The CDR3, as DNA: TGTGCCAGCAGTGAAGAACCACAGTACACTGAAGCTTTCTTT. V usage is TRBV6-1 and J usage is TRBJ1-1; D remains unclear. V was cut by 1 base and J by 3 bases, with 9 bases left in between. CDR1 is MNHNS, CDR2 SASEGT, per germline. The CDR3 totals 14 residues.

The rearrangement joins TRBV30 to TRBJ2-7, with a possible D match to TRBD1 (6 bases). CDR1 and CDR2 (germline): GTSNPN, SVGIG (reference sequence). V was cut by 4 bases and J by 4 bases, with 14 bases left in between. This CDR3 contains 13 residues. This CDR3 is CAWISKRGYEQYF. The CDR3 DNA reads TGTGCCTGGATATCGAAAAGGGGGTACGAGCAGTACTTC.

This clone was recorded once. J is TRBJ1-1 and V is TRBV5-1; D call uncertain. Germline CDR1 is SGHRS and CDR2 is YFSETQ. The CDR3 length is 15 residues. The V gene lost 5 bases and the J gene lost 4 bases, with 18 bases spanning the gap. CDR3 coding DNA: TGCGCCAGCAGAAACCCACGAGGCCGTGGCACTGAAGCTTTCTTT. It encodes CASRNPRGRGTEAFF.

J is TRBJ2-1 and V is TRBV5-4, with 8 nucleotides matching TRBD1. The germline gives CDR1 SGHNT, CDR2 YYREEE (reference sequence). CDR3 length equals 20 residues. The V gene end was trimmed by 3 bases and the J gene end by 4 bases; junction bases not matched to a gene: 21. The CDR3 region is CASSSPTRGPFLLVYNEQFF. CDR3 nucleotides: TGTGCCAGCAGCTCACCCACCAGGGGGCCTTTTTTGTTAGTATACAATGAGCAGTTCTTC.

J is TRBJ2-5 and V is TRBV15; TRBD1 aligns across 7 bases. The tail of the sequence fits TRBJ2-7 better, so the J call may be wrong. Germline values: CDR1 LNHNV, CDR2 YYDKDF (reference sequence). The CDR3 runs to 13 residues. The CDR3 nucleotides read TGTGCCACCAGCAGCGGGGACAGCTACGAGCAGTACTTC. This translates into CATSSGDSYEQYF.

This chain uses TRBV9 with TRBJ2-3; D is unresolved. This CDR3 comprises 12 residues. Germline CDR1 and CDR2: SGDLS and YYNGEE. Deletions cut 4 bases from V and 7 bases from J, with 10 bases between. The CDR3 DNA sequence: TGTGCCAGCAGCCCCGACCCGAATACGCAGTATTTT. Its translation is CASSPDPNTQYF.

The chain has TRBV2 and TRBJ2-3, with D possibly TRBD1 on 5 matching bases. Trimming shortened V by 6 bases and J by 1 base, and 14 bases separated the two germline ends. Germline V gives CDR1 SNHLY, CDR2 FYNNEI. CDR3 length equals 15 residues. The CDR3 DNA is TGTGCCAGCAGACCCCAGGGTTTGGGCACAGATACGCAGTATTTT. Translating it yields CASRPQGLGTDTQYF.

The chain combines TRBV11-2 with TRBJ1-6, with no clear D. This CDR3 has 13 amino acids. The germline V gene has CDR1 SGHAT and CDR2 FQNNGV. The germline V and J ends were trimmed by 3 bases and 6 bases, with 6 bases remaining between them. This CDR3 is CASSFGLNSPLHF. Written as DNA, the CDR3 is TGTGCCAGCAGCTTCGGTCTTAATTCACCCCTCCACTTT.

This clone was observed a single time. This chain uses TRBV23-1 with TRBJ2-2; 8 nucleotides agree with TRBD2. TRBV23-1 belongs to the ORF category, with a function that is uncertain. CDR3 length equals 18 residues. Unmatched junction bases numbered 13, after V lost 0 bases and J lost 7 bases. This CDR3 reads CASSQSPSPAGDLGELFF. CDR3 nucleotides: TGCGCCAGCAGTCAATCGCCCTCACCAGCGGGGGACCTCGGGGAGCTGTTTTTT.

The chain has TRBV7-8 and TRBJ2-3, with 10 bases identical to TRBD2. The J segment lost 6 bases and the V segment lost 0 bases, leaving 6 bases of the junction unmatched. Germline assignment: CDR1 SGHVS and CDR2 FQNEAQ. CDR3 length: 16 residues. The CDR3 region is CASSLALSGGADTQYF. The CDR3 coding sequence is TGTGCCAGCAGCTTAGCGCTAAGCGGGGGGGCCGATACGCAGTATTTT.

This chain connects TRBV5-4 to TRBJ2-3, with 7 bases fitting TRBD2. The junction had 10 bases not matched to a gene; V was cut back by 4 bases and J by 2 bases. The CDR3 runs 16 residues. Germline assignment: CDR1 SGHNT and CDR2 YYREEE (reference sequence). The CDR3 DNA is TGTGCCAGCAGCCTGACGCTCCGGGGGGACACAGATACGCAGTATTTT. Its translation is CASSLTLRGDTDTQYF. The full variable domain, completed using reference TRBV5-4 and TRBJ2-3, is ETGVTQSPTHLIKTRGQQVTLRCSSQSGHNTVSWYQQALGQGPQFIFQYYREEENGRGNFPPRFSGLQFPNYSSELNVNALELDDSALYLCASSLTLRGDTDTQYFGPGTRLTVL.

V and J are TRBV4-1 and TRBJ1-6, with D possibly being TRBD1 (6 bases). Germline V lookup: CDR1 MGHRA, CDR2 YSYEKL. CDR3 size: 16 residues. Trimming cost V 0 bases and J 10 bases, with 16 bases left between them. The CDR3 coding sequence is TGCGCCAGCAGCCAAGAATCGTCAGGGGTTGGCTCACCCCTCCACTTT. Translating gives CASSQESSGVGSPLHF.